What follows is one TCR beta chain and its context. With V trimmed by 4 bases and J by 6 bases, 12 bases remained unmatched. The CDR3 contains 16 residues. CDR1 is MDHEN and CDR2 is SYDVKM in the germline V gene. Assay: immunoSEQ multiplex PCR; the TCRdb copy retains only in-frame clones and omits some. This sample has roughly 100,000 clones, with about four fifths found just once. The data are from a study of blood T cell repertoires in COVID-19. The V and J genes are TRBV28 and TRBJ1-5, with 7 bases that match TRBD1. Source material: peripheral blood. This clonotype was obtained from an elderly woman with active or convalescent COVID-19. Here the CDR3 reads CASSSRLTGQLQPQHF. The CDR3 DNA reads TGTGCCAGCAGTTCCAGACTGACAGGGCAACTTCAGCCCCAGCATTTT.